This TCR beta chain was observed in a study of shared clonotypes between healthy human individuals. Study in general: Sampling drew on donors who were a couple of women and three men aged 18 to 49.

A remark on this clone: What it binds is unknown.

Study-level results: With a handful of donors compared, around 4.7% of naive CD4 clonotypes were shared.

For each subset, genomic DNA was distributed in equal portions over several immunoSEQ plates. Produced via immunoSEQ multiplex PCR; TCRdb's table is partial and in-frame only. Counted here are roughly 1,100,000 clones, about 75% occurring once; the ten biggest clones make up 1.2% to 1.5%. V lost 3 bases and J lost 8; bases outside the gene matches: 5. Germline V CDR1 and CDR2: LGHNA, YSLEER. The CDR3 is 14 amino acids. Subsets obtained from CD4+ cells comprised CD45RA+ naive and CD45RA-negative memory cells. The genes are TRBV4-3 and TRBJ1-2; TRBD1 matches at 11 bases. Material: memory CD4+ T cells sorted from blood. The subset was: CD45RA-negative fraction. The sequence came from a man aged 18 to 35 in good health. CDR3 bases: TGCGCCAGCAGCCAGGAGGGACAGGGGGAGGGCTACACCTTC. This gives the protein CASSQEGQGEGYTF.